A selection of T cell receptor beta chains follows, all from one sample in a study of CD8 T cells in ankylosing spondylitis. Using its own MiXCR run on the 5' RACE reads, TCRdb lists one record per CDR3 protein. The sample holds 450,000 or so distinct CDR3 sequences, about 25% seen once. Sequencing was done on a sample of blood, either unsorted or a sorted T cell fraction (not recorded which). Source of these receptors: a male donor with ankylosing spondylitis. Each CDR3 is given with its conserved first and last residue. D genes are given only for firm matches. Clone size is not always given. Where it is, it says once, few, many or a class for expanded clones.

d_call	v_call	clone_size	j_call	cdr3_aa	cdr3_nt
-	TRBV3-1	-	TRBJ2-1	CASSQRPNEQFF	TGTGCCAGCAGCCAACGACCCAATGAGCAGTTCTTC
-	TRBV10-3	-	TRBJ1-1	CAISEGQMNTEAFF	TGTGCCATCAGTGAGGGACAGATGAACACTGAAGCTTTCTTT
-	TRBV5-1	many	TRBJ2-3	CASSLSSGVITQYF	TGCGCCAGCAGCTTGAGTAGCGGAGTTATTACGCAGTATTTT
-	TRBV10-1	few	TRBJ2-1	CASSEFTEQFF	TGCGCCAGCAGTGAGTTCACTGAGCAGTTCTTC
TRBD2	TRBV5-1	many	TRBJ2-1	CASSTRLAGSDEQFF	TGCGCCAGCAGCACCCGACTAGCGGGTTCCGATGAGCAGTTCTTC
-	TRBV5-4	-	TRBJ2-1	CASSVGPLYNEQFF	TGTGCCAGCAGCGTGGGACCTCTCTACAATGAGCAGTTCTTC
-	TRBV5-1	few	TRBJ2-2	CASSTDNPTGELFF	TGCGCCAGCAGCACGGACAATCCCACCGGGGAGCTGTTTTTT
-	TRBV29-1	-	TRBJ1-1	CSVRAPRGTEAFF	TGCAGCGTGCGAGCCCCCAGGGGCACTGAAGCTTTCTTT
TRBD2	TRBV5-1	-	TRBJ2-7	CASSPGEGLEQYF	TGCGCCAGCAGCCCTGGGGAGGGGCTCGAGCAGTACTTC
TRBD2	TRBV11-2	-	TRBJ2-1	CASSYTSGREFEQFF	TGTGCCAGCAGCTATACTAGCGGGAGGGAGTTTGAGCAGTTCTTC
-	TRBV7-6	-	TRBJ2-3	CASRGAADTQYF	TGTGCCAGCAGGGGAGCTGCAGATACGCAGTATTTT
TRBD2	TRBV3-1	-	TRBJ2-7	CASTQGLAGYEQYF	TGTGCCAGCACCCAGGGACTAGCGGGGTACGAGCAGTACTTC
-	TRBV20-1	few	TRBJ1-1	CSAKGNTEAFF	TGCAGTGCTAAGGGGAACACTGAAGCTTTCTTT
TRBD2	TRBV20-1	few	TRBJ2-1	CSANPGLAVYNEQFF	TGCAGTGCTAACCCTGGACTAGCGGTTTACAATGAGCAGTTCTTC
TRBD2	TRBV7-2	-	TRBJ2-1	CASSLFSGGRYNEQFF	TGTGCCAGCAGCTTATTTTCGGGAGGGCGCTACAATGAGCAGTTCTTC
-	TRBV6-4	-	TRBJ2-2	CASRTRGDTGELFF	TGTGCCAGCAGGACAAGGGGAGACACCGGGGAGCTGTTTTTT
-	TRBV7-8	few	TRBJ1-5	CASSLDREQPQHF	TGTGCCAGCAGCTTAGATCGGGAGCAGCCCCAGCATTTT
TRBD1	TRBV20-1	-	TRBJ1-2	CSAKGQRYGYTF	TGCAGTGCTAAGGGACAGAGATATGGCTACACCTTC
-	TRBV6-1	-	TRBJ1-4	CASSQGTVRDEKLFF	TGTGCCAGCAGTCAAGGGACGGTCCGGGATGAAAAACTGTTTTTT
-	TRBV7-2	-	TRBJ2-7	CASSLYGSSEQYF	TGTGCCAGCAGCCTCTACGGTAGCTCCGAGCAGTACTTC
TRBD2	TRBV4-1	few	TRBJ2-5	CASSQTSGSIETQYF	TGCGCCAGCAGCCAGACTAGCGGGAGCATAGAGACCCAGTACTTC
-	TRBV12-3/TRBV12-4	-	TRBJ1-6	CASGMTTATYPSSYNSPLHF	TGTGCCAGCGGAATGACGACAGCAACCTACCCTAGCTCCTATAATTCACCCCTCCACTTT
-	TRBV20-1	-	TRBJ2-3	CSASGMGTDTQYF	TGCAGTGCTAGCGGAATGGGCACAGATACGCAGTATTTT
TRBD2	TRBV6-2/TRBV6-3	few	TRBJ2-2	CASSQTSSGELFF	TGTGCCAGCAGCCAGACTAGCTCCGGGGAGCTGTTTTTT
TRBD1	TRBV7-2	few	TRBJ1-3	CASSPGQGRNTIYF	TGTGCCAGCAGTCCAGGACAGGGAAGAAACACCATATATTTT
-	TRBV12-3/TRBV12-4	-	TRBJ2-1	CASSLSRAAYNEQFF	TGTGCCAGCAGTTTATCCAGGGCGGCTTACAATGAGCAGTTCTTC
-	TRBV5-1	-	TRBJ1-3	CASSLVGGVTGNTIYF	TGCGCCAGCAGCTTGGTCGGGGGAGTAACTGGAAACACCATATATTTT
-	TRBV24-1	few	TRBJ1-2	CATSEDGNYGYTF	TGTGCCACCAGTGAAGACGGAAACTATGGCTACACCTTC
-	TRBV7-9	few	TRBJ2-5	CASSFLWQGAWETQYF	-
-	TRBV6-1	few	TRBJ1-2	CASGIGQGNYGYTF	TGTGCCAGCGGCATCGGCCAGGGAAACTATGGCTACACCTTC
-	TRBV7-9	few	TRBJ1-5	CASSPEGRPQHF	TGTGCCAGCAGCCCCGAGGGGAGGCCCCAGCATTTT
TRBD1	TRBV29-1	few	TRBJ1-4	CSVELDRDPKLFF	TGCAGCGTTGAGCTGGACAGGGACCCAAAACTGTTTTTT
-	TRBV5-1	-	TRBJ2-1	CASRGKDSYNEQFF	TGCGCCAGCCGAGGGAAGGACTCCTACAATGAGCAGTTCTTC
-	TRBV20-1	once	TRBJ1-5	CCAAPDSSYSNQPQHF	TGCTGTGCTGCCCCGGACAGTAGCTATAGCAATCAGCCCCAGCATTTT
TRBD1	TRBV3-1	many	TRBJ2-1	CASSLGQGHYNEQFF	TGTGCCAGCAGCCTGGGACAGGGCCATTACAATGAGCAGTTCTTC
-	TRBV20-1	few	TRBJ1-1	CSAPFGGAGTEAFF	TGCAGTGCCCCCTTTGGAGGGGCGGGGACTGAAGCTTTCTTT
-	TRBV29-1	-	TRBJ1-4	CSVGQGNEKLFF	TGCAGCGTTGGGCAGGGGAATGAAAAACTGTTTTTT
-	TRBV19	-	TRBJ1-5	CASTLGGGSYSNQPQHF	TGTGCCAGTACCTTGGGGGGCGGATCCTATAGCAATCAGCCCCAGCATTTT
-	TRBV2	-	TRBJ1-2	CASSVERQVNYGYTF	TGTGCCAGCAGTGTGGAGAGACAGGTTAACTATGGCTACACCTTC
-	TRBV28	few	TRBJ2-2	CASRDANTGELFF	TGTGCCAGCAGGGACGCGAACACCGGGGAGCTGTTTTTT
-	TRBV9	-	TRBJ2-1	CASSVRDFSYNEQFF	TGTGCCAGCAGCGTAAGGGACTTTTCCTACAATGAGCAGTTCTTC
-	TRBV12-3/TRBV12-4	-	TRBJ2-1	CASSFSRGTNEQFF	TGTGCCAGCAGTTTTTCCAGGGGAACCAATGAGCAGTTCTTC
-	TRBV3-1	-	TRBJ1-5	CASSPRFLGNQPQHF	TGTGCCAGCAGCCCGCGGTTTCTAGGCAATCAGCCCCAGCATTTT
-	TRBV4-1	-	TRBJ1-2	CASSQDLGYGYTF	TGCGCCAGCAGCCAAGATCTCGGCTATGGCTACACCTTC
-	TRBV12-3/TRBV12-4	-	TRBJ1-3	CASSLYGGSGNTIYF	TGTGCCAGCAGTTTGTACGGCGGCTCTGGAAACACCATATATTTT
-	TRBV2	few	TRBJ1-5	CASRGGGGQPQHF	TGTGCCAGCAGGGGCGGAGGGGGTCAGCCCCAGCATTTT
TRBD2	TRBV27	-	TRBJ2-7	CASSSPASGRIGEQYF	TGTGCCAGCAGTTCCCCGGCTAGCGGGAGGATTGGCGAGCAGTACTTC
-	TRBV3-1	few	TRBJ1-4	CASSRSARGEKLFF	TGTGCCAGCAGCCGTTCTGCCCGGGGGGAAAAACTGTTTTTT
-	TRBV5-1	-	TRBJ2-3	CASSFDGGADTQYF	TGCGCCAGCAGCTTTGACGGAGGGGCAGATACGCAGTATTTT
TRBD1	TRBV20-1	-	TRBJ2-1	CSARPGTGPLSEQFF	TGCAGTGCTAGACCCGGGACAGGGCCTTTGAGTGAGCAGTTCTTC
-	TRBV11-2	few	TRBJ2-1	CASSLVGGQTARYNEQFF	TGTGCCAGCAGCTTAGTGGGGGGACAGACGGCCCGTTACAATGAGCAGTTCTTC
-	TRBV6-1	-	TRBJ2-3	CASSKTLVAEDTQYF	TGTGCCAGCAGTAAGACCCTCGTTGCGGAAGATACGCAGTATTTT